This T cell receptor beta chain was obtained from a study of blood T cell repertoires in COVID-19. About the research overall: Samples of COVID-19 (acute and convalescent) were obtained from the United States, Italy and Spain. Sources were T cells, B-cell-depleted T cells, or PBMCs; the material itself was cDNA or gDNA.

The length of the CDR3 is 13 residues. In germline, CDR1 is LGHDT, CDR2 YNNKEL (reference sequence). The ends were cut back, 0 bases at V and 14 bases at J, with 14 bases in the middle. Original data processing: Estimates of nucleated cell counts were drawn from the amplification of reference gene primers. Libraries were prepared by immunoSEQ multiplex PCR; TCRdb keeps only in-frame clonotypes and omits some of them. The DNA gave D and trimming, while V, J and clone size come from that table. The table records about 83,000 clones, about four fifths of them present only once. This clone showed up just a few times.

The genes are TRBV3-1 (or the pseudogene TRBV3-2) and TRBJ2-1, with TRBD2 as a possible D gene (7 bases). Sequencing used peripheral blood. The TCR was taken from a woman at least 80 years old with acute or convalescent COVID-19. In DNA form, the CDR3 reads TGTGCCAGCAGCCAAGATCTAGGGGGGGGCAAGTTCTTC. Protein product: CASSQDLGGGKFF.